These T cell receptor beta chains were read from a single sample in a study of T-cell reconstitution after alpha-beta-depleted transplantation in children. Each CDR3 protein is one row after TCRdb ran MiXCR on the PCR reads. The table lists 500,000 to 650,000 distinct CDR3 sequences, 9.5% to 12% of them singletons. The source material was PBMCs, mostly from graft donor cells, sampled 180 days after TCRalphabeta/CD19-depleted stem cell transplant. The receptors stem from a female patient aged 2 to 10 who had a stem cell transplant for aplastic anemia, so the T cells may come from the graft donor. Both conserved end residues are part of each CDR3. A D gene is named only where the DNA matches it firmly. Rows may omit the clone size; those that give it use once, few, many or a size class.

clone size: few; J gene: TRBJ2-3; D gene: TRBD1; V gene: TRBV28; CDR3 protein: CASTDRAGADTQYF; CDR3 DNA: TGTGCCAGCACGGACAGGGCCGGCGCAGATACGCAGTATTTT
clone size: many; J gene: TRBJ1-2; D gene: NA; V gene: TRBV11-1; CDR3 protein: CASSPIVRQRNLMNYGYTF; CDR3 DNA: TGTGCCAGCAGCCCCATAGTCCGGCAGCGAAACTTGATGAACTATGGCTACACCTTC
clone size: NA; J gene: TRBJ2-6; D gene: NA; V gene: TRBV9; CDR3 protein: CASSVVDGGRSANVLTF; CDR3 DNA: TGTGCCAGCAGCGTAGTCGACGGGGGTAGGTCCGCCAACGTCCTGACTTTC
clone size: few; J gene: TRBJ2-7; D gene: NA; V gene: TRBV5-6; CDR3 protein: CASNKFGGSYEQYF; CDR3 DNA: TGTGCCAGCAACAAATTCGGGGGCTCCTACGAGCAGTACTTC
clone size: few; J gene: TRBJ2-5; D gene: TRBD1; V gene: TRBV28; CDR3 protein: CASSSGQGQLVETQYF; CDR3 DNA: TGTGCCAGCAGTTCCGGACAGGGCCAGCTTGTAGAGACCCAGTACTTC
clone size: few; J gene: TRBJ2-2; D gene: TRBD1; V gene: TRBV7-2; CDR3 protein: CASSTRAGTGNTGELFF; CDR3 DNA: TGTGCCAGCAGCACAAGGGCCGGGACAGGGAACACCGGGGAGCTGTTTTTT
clone size: few; J gene: TRBJ2-1; D gene: TRBD2; V gene: TRBV6-5; CDR3 protein: CASSYRTSGYNEQFF; CDR3 DNA: TGTGCCAGCAGTTATCGGACTAGCGGCTACAATGAGCAGTTCTTC
clone size: many; J gene: TRBJ2-3; D gene: NA; V gene: TRBV28; CDR3 protein: CASTTRTNTDTQYF; CDR3 DNA: TGTGCCAGCACCACCCGAACCAACACAGATACGCAGTATTTT
clone size: NA; J gene: TRBJ2-1; D gene: NA; V gene: TRBV4-3; CDR3 protein: CASSHAPIRAGALSYNEQFF; CDR3 DNA: TGCGCCAGCAGCCACGCACCTATTAGGGCGGGTGCCCTCTCCTACAATGAGCAGTTCTTC
clone size: few; J gene: TRBJ2-7; D gene: TRBD2; V gene: TRBV7-2; CDR3 protein: CASGTSGGPYEQYF; CDR3 DNA: TGTGCCAGCGGGACTAGCGGGGGTCCCTACGAGCAGTACTTC
clone size: NA; J gene: TRBJ2-5; D gene: TRBD2; V gene: TRBV4-3; CDR3 protein: CASSPTLAGGEETQYF; CDR3 DNA: TGCGCCAGCAGCCCCACACTAGCGGGCGGCGAAGAGACCCAGTACTTC
clone size: NA; J gene: TRBJ2-3; D gene: NA; V gene: TRBV7-2; CDR3 protein: CASSFMGQTDTQYF; CDR3 DNA: TGTGCCAGCAGCTTCATGGGGCAAACAGATACGCAGTATTTT
clone size: NA; J gene: TRBJ2-4; D gene: TRBD1; V gene: TRBV5-5; CDR3 protein: CASSHEGYRGSSCQYF; CDR3 DNA: TGTGCCAGCAGCCATGAGGGGTACAGGGGGAGTTCGTGTCAGTACTTC
clone size: few; J gene: TRBJ2-1; D gene: NA; V gene: TRBV11-3; CDR3 protein: CASSVRLTSFNEQFF; CDR3 DNA: TGTGCCAGCAGCGTCCGACTAACCTCGTTCAATGAGCAGTTCTTC
clone size: NA; J gene: TRBJ2-7; D gene: NA; V gene: TRBV20-1; CDR3 protein: CSATKTGKRYEQYF; CDR3 DNA: TGCAGTGCTACCAAGACTGGTAAGCGGTACGAGCAGTACTTC
clone size: NA; J gene: TRBJ1-5; D gene: NA; V gene: TRBV10-3; CDR3 protein: CAISEGRNSNQPQHF; CDR3 DNA: TGTGCCATCAGTGAAGGCAGAAATAGCAATCAGCCCCAGCATTTT
clone size: few; J gene: TRBJ2-1; D gene: TRBD2; V gene: TRBV11-2; CDR3 protein: CASSSPGVAEEVRERVNEQFF; CDR3 DNA: TGTGCCAGCAGCTCCCCTGGGGTAGCGGAAGAGGTGCGGGAGAGGGTGAATGAGCAGTTCTTC
clone size: NA; J gene: TRBJ2-2; D gene: NA; V gene: TRBV6-5; CDR3 protein: CASSSTRGDTGELFF; CDR3 DNA: TGTGCCAGCAGTTCCACCCGTGGGGACACCGGGGAGCTGTTTTTT
clone size: NA; J gene: TRBJ1-1; D gene: TRBD1; V gene: TRBV12-3/TRBV12-4; CDR3 protein: CASSFPGQGPGEAFF; CDR3 DNA: TGTGCCAGCAGTTTCCCGGGACAGGGGCCCGGTGAAGCTTTCTTT
clone size: few; J gene: TRBJ2-7; D gene: TRBD1; V gene: TRBV28; CDR3 protein: CASRGQGAPYEQYF; CDR3 DNA: TGTGCCAGCAGAGGACAGGGGGCACCCTACGAGCAGTACTTC
clone size: NA; J gene: TRBJ2-5; D gene: NA; V gene: TRBV11-2; CDR3 protein: CASSSEIYRETQYF; CDR3 DNA: TGTGCCAGCAGCTCAGAGATTTACCGGGAGACCCAGTACTTC
clone size: NA; J gene: TRBJ2-5; D gene: NA; V gene: TRBV2; CDR3 protein: CASTEQEEETQYF; CDR3 DNA: TGTGCCAGCACGGAACAAGAGGAAGAGACCCAGTACTTC
clone size: NA; J gene: TRBJ1-2; D gene: NA; V gene: TRBV7-8; CDR3 protein: CASSSPGRATYGYTF; CDR3 DNA: TGTGCCAGCAGCTCTCCGGGACGGGCCACCTATGGCTACACCTTC
clone size: few; J gene: TRBJ2-1; D gene: NA; V gene: TRBV7-9; CDR3 protein: CASSPVGQGLFF; CDR3 DNA: TGTGCCAGCAGCCCAGTCGGGCAGGGACTGTTCTTC
clone size: NA; J gene: TRBJ2-4; D gene: TRBD1; V gene: TRBV2; CDR3 protein: CASADRGSQYF; CDR3 DNA: TGTGCCAGCGCCGACAGGGGTAGTCAGTACTTC
clone size: many; J gene: TRBJ2-7; D gene: TRBD1; V gene: TRBV12-3/TRBV12-4; CDR3 protein: CASSLAPGQGAFEQYF; CDR3 DNA: TGTGCCAGCAGTTTAGCCCCGGGACAGGGGGCATTCGAGCAGTACTTC
clone size: NA; J gene: TRBJ1-5; D gene: TRBD1; V gene: TRBV6-1; CDR3 protein: CASTINGGQGIRQPQHF; CDR3 DNA: TGTGCCAGCACCATTAATGGGGGACAGGGGATAAGGCAGCCCCAGCATTTT
clone size: many; J gene: TRBJ2-7; D gene: NA; V gene: TRBV28; CDR3 protein: CASSSPGPFSYEQYF; CDR3 DNA: TGTGCCAGCAGTTCACCGGGACCTTTCTCCTACGAGCAGTACTTC
clone size: many; J gene: TRBJ2-1; D gene: NA; V gene: TRBV28; CDR3 protein: CASSSLEAGRQEQFF; CDR3 DNA: TGTGCCAGCAGTTCCCTGGAGGCAGGGAGACAAGAGCAGTTCTTC
clone size: few; J gene: TRBJ1-4; D gene: TRBD1; V gene: TRBV9; CDR3 protein: CASSPTGPNEKLFF; CDR3 DNA: TGTGCCAGCAGCCCGACAGGGCCTAATGAAAAACTGTTTTTT
clone size: NA; J gene: TRBJ1-2; D gene: NA; V gene: TRBV19; CDR3 protein: CASQERADYGYTF; CDR3 DNA: TGTGCCAGCCAAGAGAGGGCAGACTATGGCTACACCTTC
clone size: few; J gene: TRBJ2-6; D gene: NA; V gene: TRBV11-1; CDR3 protein: CASSLYPGSAPGANVLTF; CDR3 DNA: TGTGCCAGCAGCTTATATCCCGGATCCGCCCCTGGGGCCAACGTCCTGACTTTC
clone size: few; J gene: TRBJ2-1; D gene: TRBD2; V gene: TRBV11-2; CDR3 protein: CASSLNSLRTSPYNEQFF; CDR3 DNA: TGTGCCAGCAGCTTAAATTCCCTGAGGACTAGCCCTTACAATGAGCAGTTCTTC
clone size: NA; J gene: TRBJ2-7; D gene: TRBD1; V gene: TRBV28; CDR3 protein: CARSPQGPGGEQYF; CDR3 DNA: TGTGCCCGCAGTCCACAGGGGCCTGGCGGCGAGCAGTACTTC
clone size: many; J gene: TRBJ2-3; D gene: NA; V gene: TRBV6-2/TRBV6-3; CDR3 protein: CASSYANSPGGRTDTQYF; CDR3 DNA: TGTGCCAGCAGTTACGCCAACAGCCCGGGGGGCCGCACAGATACGCAGTATTTT
clone size: few; J gene: TRBJ2-1; D gene: TRBD2; V gene: TRBV20-1; CDR3 protein: CSASALAGVPYNEQFF; CDR3 DNA: TGCAGTGCTAGCGCCCTAGCGGGAGTCCCCTACAATGAGCAGTTCTTC
clone size: NA; J gene: TRBJ2-7; D gene: TRBD1; V gene: TRBV5-1; CDR3 protein: CASSSPGQGTIEQYF; CDR3 DNA: TGCGCCAGCAGCTCTCCGGGACAGGGGACGATCGAGCAGTACTTC
clone size: NA; J gene: TRBJ2-2; D gene: TRBD1; V gene: TRBV4-3; CDR3 protein: CASSHGTGSAGELFF; CDR3 DNA: TGCGCCAGCAGCCACGGGACAGGGTCGGCCGGGGAGCTGTTTTTT
clone size: few; J gene: TRBJ2-7; D gene: NA; V gene: TRBV10-3; CDR3 protein: CATRGQEGGRNSYEQYF; CDR3 DNA: TGTGCCACCAGGGGACAGGAAGGCGGGAGAAACTCCTACGAGCAGTACTTC
clone size: few; J gene: TRBJ2-5; D gene: TRBD2; V gene: TRBV7-2; CDR3 protein: CASTIRVAGAQETQYF; CDR3 DNA: TGTGCCAGCACCATTAGGGTGGCGGGAGCCCAAGAGACCCAGTACTTC
clone size: few; J gene: TRBJ2-5; D gene: NA; V gene: TRBV28; CDR3 protein: CASRYRRETQYF; CDR3 DNA: TGTGCCAGTAGATATCGGAGGGAGACCCAGTACTTC
clone size: NA; J gene: TRBJ1-5; D gene: NA; V gene: TRBV7-9; CDR3 protein: CATAGLSNQPQHF; CDR3 DNA: TGTGCCACCGCCGGACTAAGCAATCAGCCCCAGCATTTT